This TCR beta chain was captured in a study of blood T cell repertoires in COVID-19. Study background: The United States, Italy and Spain supplied acute and convalescent COVID-19 samples. T cells, B-cell-depleted T cells, or PBMCs supplied cDNA or gDNA.

How the authors handled the data: Reference gene primer amplification yielded estimated nucleated cell counts. Repertoires were generated with immunoSEQ multiplex PCR, while TCRdb's copy carries only in-frame clones and drops some. V and J calls and clone size are those listed in that table; D and trimming were worked out from the DNA. The data show 65,000 to 85,000 clones, around 86% seen once. The CDR3 runs 17 residues. Per germline, CDR1 SGHAT and CDR2 FQNNGV. V lost 1 base and J 0 bases, leaving 13 bases between the germline ends. This sequence joins TRBV11-2 and TRBJ2-1; D perhaps matches TRBD2 (6 bases). The sequence was obtained from a woman younger than 35 with acute or convalescent COVID-19. Sequencing used peripheral blood. The CDR3 DNA reads TGTGCCAGCAGCTTAGTCCGAATAGCGGCCTCCTACAATGAGCAGTTCTTC. Amino acids: CASSLVRIAASYNEQFF.